The clone carrying this T cell receptor (beta chain) was seen once. This entry belongs to a study of blood T cell repertoires in COVID-19. Turning to the study itself: Samples representing acute and convalescent COVID-19 were sourced from the United States, Italy and Spain. Sources were T cells, B-cell-depleted T cells, or PBMCs; the material itself was cDNA or gDNA.

This CDR3 contains 14 residues. In germline, CDR1 is DFQATT, CDR2 SNEGSKA (reference sequence). V shed 6 bases and J 3 bases; nucleotides not matched to a gene: 11. Clones were read by immunoSEQ multiplex PCR, and TCRdb kept only the in-frame ones, dropping some. The sample lists tens of thousands of clones, around nine tenths occurring once. The gene calls are TRBV20-1 and TRBJ2-7, with 7 bases matching TRBD2. The source material was peripheral blood. The TCR sequence derives from a man aged 35 to 55 with acute or convalescent COVID-19. The CDR3 DNA sequence: TGCAGTGCCAGTGGTGGGAGGGAGATCTACGAGCAGTACTTC. Amino acid sequence: CSASGGREIYEQYF.